This T cell receptor (beta chain) is drawn from a study of preoperative IRX-2 immunotherapy in early breast cancer (dated by TCRdb to the late 2010s). The CDR3 runs 12 amino acids, cysteine and phenylalanine included. Only CDR3 DNA is held: 36 bases, read in frame from base 1. CDR1 and CDR2 were assigned from the germline V gene as SGHTA and FQGTGA. V is clipped by 5 bases and J by 0 bases, and the sequence between their germline boundaries is 4 bases long. Reading the label with the study, this specimen's treatment or condition is: preoperative locoregional IRX-2 cytokine immunotherapy. The samples were obtained from a phase Ib study that tested preoperative, locoregional IRX-2 cytokine immunotherapy designed to prime immune responses. Patients with early-stage breast cancer who were given IRX-2 before surgery served as donors. In regard to this clone: This clone's antigen is unknown. No base quality values were provided; no much bigger clone lies one nucleotide off.

Receptor amplification or capture employed the immunoSEQ multiplex PCR assay. What TCRdb holds here is the immuneACCESS table cut down to in-frame rearrangements. Part of the clones is not present; checked against another copy, under half of the missing clones reflect an unresolved V gene, and the others are unexplained. The sample table contains under 45,000 clones; only one count was recorded for approximately 95% of them. The top ten clonotypes cover over 1.5% of the sample. This specimen consisted of tumor tissue, obtained after IRX-2 immunotherapy. This receptor was identified in a human donor with breast cancer. This chain is built from TRBV7-3 and TRBJ1-1, with an unclear D gene assignment. The sequenced DNA is TGTGCCAGCAGCATGGTGAACACTGAAGCTTTCTTT. Its product reads: CASSMVNTEAFF.